The clone carrying this TCR beta chain was picked up one time. CDR3 size: 17 residues. The germline V and J ends were trimmed by 9 bases and 5 bases, with 23 bases remaining between them. Primers used in a second PCR of about 7 to 12 cycles were a sample-barcoded 5' primer and a J-beta primer mix. TCRdb passed the 5' RACE reads through MiXCR, listing each CDR3 protein once. There are fewer than 900,000 distinct CDR3 sequences in the sample; roughly 45% occur only once, and 20% to 25% lies in the top ten. The source of the sample is a study of blood T cells in healthy people across ages. The chain links TRBV6-7 to TRBJ1-6; D unresolved. TRBV6-7 is recorded as an ORF, its role being uncertain. The source material was blood. This TCR came from a woman aged 55 to 70 in good health. CDR3 region: CARLKDGVRDNNSPLHF. CDR3 DNA: TGTGCCAGGCTGAAAGACGGCGTCCGCGATAATAATTCACCCCTCCACTTT.